The 23 T cell receptor beta chains reported below all come from one sample, sequenced in a study of CD8 T cells in ankylosing spondylitis. Findings and limits, study-wide: There was a TCR beta motif, made of fewer than 10 highly homologous variants, that appeared characteristic of ankylosing spondylitis blood.

Their antigen targets remain unknown. TCRdb re-derived calls from the 5' RACE reads in MiXCR, one entry per CDR3 protein. The repertoire holds over 450,000 distinct CDR3 sequences, roughly 13% seen once, with under 7.5% in the top ten. Material: blood, either unsorted or a sorted T cell fraction (not recorded which). Source of these receptors: a male donor with ankylosing spondylitis.

Many counts were recorded for this clonotype. The V gene is TRBV24-1, the J gene TRBJ2-3; possibly TRBD1 for D (5 bases). The germline V gene has CDR1 KGHDR and CDR2 SFDVKD. The CDR3 consists of 16 residues. Trimming stripped 0 bases from V and 0 bases from J, with 9 bases between. Written as DNA, the CDR3 is TGTGCCACCAGTGATTTGCCCCGACAGAGCACAGATACGCAGTATTTT. This gives the protein CATSDLPRQSTDTQYF.

This clonotype was picked up a small number of times. The chain has TRBV11-2 and TRBJ2-1, with D possibly being TRBD1 (6 bases). The germline V and J ends were trimmed by 4 bases and 2 bases, with 12 bases remaining between them. The CDR3 has 15 amino acids. Germline-derived CDR1 and CDR2 are SGHAT and FQNNGV. The CDR3, as DNA: TGTGCCAGCAGCTCACAGGGAAAAGCCTACAATGAGCAGTTCTTC. Residues: CASSSQGKAYNEQFF. The variable domain in full, completed from reference TRBV11-2 and TRBJ2-1, reads EAGVAQSPRYKIIEKRQSVAFWCNPISGHATLYWYQQILGQGPKLLIQFQNNGVVDDSQLPKDRFSAERLKGVDSTLKIQPAKLEDSAVYLCASSSQGKAYNEQFFGPGTRLTVL.

The chain carries TRBV29-1 and TRBJ2-2, with 13 bases aligning to TRBD2. J gave up 1 base and V 6 bases, and 8 bases lay outside the gene matches. This CDR3 spans 17 amino acids. CDR1 is SQVTM, CDR2 ANQGSEA, per germline. The CDR3: CSVGLAGAPGNTGELFF. CDR3 DNA sequence: TGCAGCGTAGGACTAGCGGGGGCCCCGGGGAACACCGGGGAGCTGTTTTTT.

J is TRBJ1-4 and V is TRBV29-1; 7 bases line up with TRBD1. The CDR3 spans 13 residues. CDR1 SQVTM and CDR2 ANQGSEA come from the germline V gene. V lost 3 bases, J lost 9 bases, and 7 bases stayed unmatched. The CDR3 bases are TGCAGCGTTGATCAAGGGGGCGGCAAAAAACTGTTTTTT. It encodes CSVDQGGGKKLFF. The full variable domain, its missing parts supplied by reference TRBV29-1 and TRBJ1-4, is SAVISQKPSRDICQRGTSLTIQCQVDSQVTMMFWYRQQPGQSLTLIATANQGSEATYESGFVIDKFPISRPNLTFSTLTVSNMSPEDSSIYLCSVDQGGGKKLFFGSGTQLSVL.

A few counts support this clonotype. The rearrangement joins TRBV12-5 to TRBJ2-2; D is undetermined. The length of the CDR3 is 13 residues. Germline V gene sequence: CDR1 LGHNT, CDR2 FRNRAP. V was trimmed by 5 bases and J by 6 bases, leaving 10 bases between them. The CDR3 region is CASGAPGPGELFF. CDR3 DNA sequence: TGTGCTAGTGGTGCCCCGGGTCCCGGGGAGCTGTTTTTT.

With regard to this clonotype: One end of the junction does not line up with germline, which may come from a read error. CDR3 nucleotides: TGTGCCAGCAGTTACTCGGCAGTCTACGAGCAGCACTTC. It codes for CASSYSAVYEQHF. V usage is TRBV6-6 and J usage is TRBJ2-7; D gene unclear. The CDR3 is 13 amino acids. Germline CDR1 and CDR2: MNHNY and SVGAGI (reference sequence).

This clonotype turned up a few times. The chain employs TRBV3-1 and TRBJ1-1; D ambiguous. Germline CDR1 is LGHDT and CDR2 is YNNKEL (reference sequence). The CDR3 is 14 amino acids. Deletions cut 0 bases from V and 8 bases from J, with 13 bases between. The CDR3 DNA follows: TGTGCCAGCAGCCAAGAAGTGCGCTTTTCAGAAGCTTTCTTT. It specifies CASSQEVRFSEAFF.

This clonotype was observed a handful of times. The V call is TRBV19, the J call TRBJ1-2, with a weak D call TRBD1 (6 bases). Germline assignment: CDR1 LNHDA and CDR2 SQIVND (reference sequence). This CDR3 has 16 residues. The V gene lost 5 bases and the J gene lost 0 bases, with 16 bases spanning the gap. The CDR3 sequence: CASSQRDTGANYGYTF. CDR3 bases: TGTGCCAGTAGTCAGAGGGACACTGGAGCTAACTATGGCTACACCTTC.

This clonotype was counted between two and nine times. This chain connects TRBV7-8 to TRBJ2-3; the D is unclear. Trimming cost V 1 base and J 4 bases, with 12 bases left between them. CDR1 is SGHVS, CDR2 FQNEAQ, per germline. The CDR3 spans 15 residues. CDR3 in amino acids: CASSLGARTADTQYF. The DNA of the CDR3 is TGTGCCAGCAGCTTAGGAGCTCGGACCGCAGATACGCAGTATTTT. Together with reference TRBV7-8 and TRBJ2-3, the CDR3 gives the full variable domain: GAGVSQSPRYKVAKRGQDVALRCDPISGHVSLFWYQQALGQGPEFLTYFQNEAQLDKSGLPSDRFFAERPEGSVSTLKIQRTQQEDSAVYLCASSLGARTADTQYFGPGTRLTVL.

This chain uses TRBV5-1 with TRBJ2-7; D is possibly TRBD2 (5 bases). CDR1 and CDR2 (germline): SGHRS, YFSETQ. The CDR3 covers 13 residues. Trimming shortened V by 1 base and J by 7 bases, and 12 bases separated the two germline ends. The CDR3 nucleotides read TGCGCCAGCAGCTTGACGGGGTTGGGGGAGCAGTACGTC. Translating gives CASSLTGLGEQYV.

This clonotype was counted only a few times. The V gene is TRBV6-1, the J gene TRBJ2-5; D is ambiguous. Trimming removed 6 bases at V and 1 base at J, with 12 bases between. Germline values: CDR1 MNHNS, CDR2 SASEGT. The length of the CDR3 is 14 residues. The chain's CDR3 is CASSLLPTQETQYF. CDR3 DNA sequence: TGTGCCAGCAGCCTTCTACCAACCCAAGAGACCCAGTACTTC.

V usage is TRBV5-1 and J usage is TRBJ2-5; 10 bases map to TRBD2. The CDR3 spans 14 residues. Germline CDR1 reads SGHRS; CDR2 reads YFSETQ. The junction had 1 base not matched to a gene; V was cut back by 2 bases and J by 3 bases. In DNA, the CDR3 is TGCGCCAGCAGCTTTACTAGCGGGGAAGAGACCCAGTACTTC. Encoded protein: CASSFTSGEETQYF. The full variable domain, rest sourced from reference TRBV5-1 and TRBJ2-5, is KAGVTQTPRYLIKTRGQQVTLSCSPISGHRSVSWYQQTPGQGLQFLFEYFSETQRNKGNFPGRFSGRQFSNSRSEMNVSTLELGDSALYLCASSFTSGEETQYFGPGTRLLVL.

The table lists this clonotype with many counts. This chain links TRBV12-3 or TRBV12-4 with TRBJ2-2; D not certain. The CDR3 has 13 amino acids. Trimming pared 7 bases from V and 9 bases from J, leaving 15 bases between. The CDR3 spells CASKGPNGRELFF. DNA for the CDR3: TGTGCCAGCAAAGGCCCGAATGGCCGGGAGCTGTTTTTT.

The chain carries TRBV24-1 and TRBJ2-3, with D perhaps TRBD2 (5 bases). Trimming stripped 1 base from V and 2 bases from J, with 12 bases between. CDR1 is KGHDR, CDR2 SFDVKD, per germline. The CDR3 length is 16 residues. The CDR3 loop is CATSDFASGYTDTQYF. DNA of the CDR3: TGTGCCACCAGTGATTTCGCGAGCGGATACACAGATACGCAGTATTTT.

The rearrangement links TRBV11-2 to TRBJ1-1; D is ambiguous. V was shortened by 3 bases and J by 2 bases, with 22 bases between the two germline ends. CDR1 and CDR2 from the germline V gene are SGHAT and FQNNGV. This CDR3 comprises 18 residues. The CDR3 sequence is CASSFIIIASAANTEAFF. Here the CDR3 DNA reads TGTGCCAGCAGCTTTATTATTATAGCCTCCGCCGCCAACACTGAAGCTTTCTTT.

This clonotype was observed a few times. The chain is built from TRBV12-3 or TRBV12-4 and TRBJ1-1; no firm D call. The CDR3 contains 11 residues. The V and J ends lost 6 bases and 11 bases respectively, with 13 bases between them. CDR3 amino acids: CASSLGSRAFF. The CDR3 DNA sequence: TGTGCCAGCAGCCTCGGTAGCCGGGCTTTCTTT.

The rearrangement uses TRBV6-1 and TRBJ2-7, with 8 bases matching TRBD1. The CDR3 consists of 15 residues. V was pared by 6 bases and J by 0 bases, with 7 bases of the junction left unmatched. Germline CDR1 and CDR2: MNHNS and SASEGT. The CDR3 DNA reads as TGTGCCAGCAGGCCCGGGACAGGCAACTCCTACGAGCAGTACGTC. Protein product: CASRPGTGNSYEQYV.

This clonotype has only a few counts. V is TRBV7-9 and J is TRBJ1-4; 10 nucleotides agree with TRBD1. Per germline, CDR1 SEHNR and CDR2 FQNEAQ (reference sequence). This CDR3 has 15 residues. The ends lost 5 bases at V and 8 bases at J; junction bases unmatched: 8. The CDR3 coding sequence is TGTGCCAGCAGCGATAATGACAGGGGGCGGGAAAAACTGTTTTTT. This sequence encodes CASSDNDRGREKLFF.

This clonotype showed up just a few times. This sequence joins TRBV20-1 and TRBJ2-1; TRBD1 matches at 8 bases. V was clipped by 2 bases and J by 2 bases; unmatched bases: 2. CDR1 DFQATT and CDR2 SNEGSKA come from the germline V gene (reference sequence). The CDR3 extends over 14 amino acids. Here the CDR3 reads CSARPGQAYNEQFF. For the CDR3, the DNA is TGCAGTGCTAGACCGGGACAGGCCTACAATGAGCAGTTCTTC.

This clonotype occurred a few times. This chain links TRBV5-1 with TRBJ1-1; 7 positions match TRBD1. The germline CDR1 and CDR2 sequences are SGHRS and YFSETQ. The CDR3 consists of 14 residues. After removal of 5 bases from V and 2 bases from J, the junction contained 6 bases not matched to a gene. The CDR3 reads CASRRDRANTEAFF. The CDR3 DNA sequence: TGCGCCAGCAGGAGGGACAGAGCTAACACTGAAGCTTTCTTT.

This clonotype was found a few times. This chain links TRBV29-1 with TRBJ1-2; 9 positions agree with TRBD1. Germline loops: CDR1 SQVTM, CDR2 ANQGSEA. J gave up 4 bases and V 3 bases, and 15 bases lay outside the gene matches. The CDR3 totals 17 residues. The CDR3 protein is CSVEPQGQGLVLYGYTF. DNA for the CDR3: TGCAGCGTTGAGCCCCAGGGACAGGGACTGGTCCTCTATGGCTACACCTTC.

This chain links TRBV29-1 with TRBJ1-2, with D hard to call. The germline CDR1 and CDR2 sequences are SQVTM and ANQGSEA. Deletions cut 3 bases from V and 5 bases from J, with 10 bases between. The CDR3 length is 12 residues. In nucleotides, the CDR3 is TGCAGCGTTGAGGTTTGGAGATATGGCTACACCTTC. The encoded protein is CSVEVWRYGYTF.

This clonotype has only a few counts. This sequence joins TRBV11-2 and TRBJ1-2; no definite D call. CDR1 is SGHAT, CDR2 FQNNGV, per germline. This CDR3 spans 16 amino acids. V was clipped by 2 bases and J by 7 bases, with 20 bases between them. The CDR3 DNA follows: TGTGCCAGCAGCTTAATCCGGGATAACCTAAAGGCTGGCTACACCTTC. As protein: CASSLIRDNLKAGYTF.